These 30 T cell receptor beta chains share one sample of origin, sequenced in a study of T cell responses to AZD1222 COVID-19 vaccine. Produced via immunoSEQ multiplex PCR; TCRdb's table is partial and in-frame only. Here the sample spans about 130,000 clones, 80% to 90% being singletons. Here the sequenced sample was peripheral blood, taken on day 0 of AZD1222 vaccination. All receptors derive from an adult in good health.

This sequence joins TRBV18 and TRBJ2-5; D remains ambiguous. Germline CDR1 KGHSH, CDR2 LQKENI. This CDR3 is built from 13 residues. Trimming shortened V by 0 bases and J by 1 base, and 3 bases separated the two germline ends. CDR3 DNA sequence: TGTGCCAGCTCACCACCGGTCCAAGAGACCCAGTACTTC. This codes for CASSPPVQETQYF.

The chain joins TRBV3-1 (or the pseudogene TRBV3-2) to TRBJ2-3; D call uncertain. The CDR3 has 14 residues. The germline CDR1 and CDR2 sequences are LGHDT and YNNKEL (reference sequence). The V and J ends lost 0 bases and 6 bases respectively, with 10 bases between them. The CDR3 loop reads CASSQDWRADTQYF. The DNA of the CDR3 is TGTGCCAGCAGCCAAGATTGGAGAGCGGATACGCAGTATTTT.

The chain uses TRBV5-1 and TRBJ1-2; no firm D call. In germline, CDR1 is SGHRS, CDR2 YFSETQ. The CDR3 is 15 residues long. The ends were cut back, 4 bases at V and 1 base at J, with 14 bases in the middle. DNA of the CDR3: TGCGCCAGCAGCCCGGAACCTCAGATTAACTATGGCTACACCTTC. Translating it yields CASSPEPQINYGYTF.

V is TRBV4-2 and J is TRBJ2-3; D is possibly TRBD1 or TRBD2 (6 bases each). Trimming pared 1 base from V and 6 bases from J, leaving 11 bases between. The CDR3 extends over 14 amino acids. Germline V gene data show CDR1 as LGHNA and CDR2 as YNFKEQ. The CDR3 region has the DNA TGTGCCAGCAGCCAAGGGGGGGCGTCTGATACGCAGTATTTT. Its protein is CASSQGGASDTQYF.

The chain carries TRBV10-3 and TRBJ2-5; D is uncertain. V was trimmed by 6 bases and J by 5 bases, leaving 13 bases between them. Germline loops: CDR1 ENHRY, CDR2 SYGVKD. The CDR3 is 13 residues long. DNA of the CDR3: TGTGCCATCAGCCCGACCCCGAGGGAGACCCAGTACTTC. It translates to CAISPTPRETQYF.

The rearrangement joins TRBV5-4 to TRBJ2-7, with D maybe TRBD2 (5 bases). The germline V gene encodes CDR1 SGHNT and CDR2 YYREEE (reference sequence). This CDR3 spans 16 amino acids. V was pared by 4 bases and J by 6 bases, with 23 bases between. CDR3 sequence reads: CASSLSGGSRVGEQYF. CDR3 sequence (DNA): TGTGCCAGCAGCCTCTCGGGCGGGTCTAGGGTGGGCGAGCAGTACTTC.

The V gene is TRBV9, the J gene TRBJ1-2; tentatively, D is TRBD1 (6 bases). The V gene's germline CDR1 is SGDLS and CDR2 YYNGEE. V was clipped by 0 bases and J by 7 bases, with 10 bases between them. CDR3 size: 13 residues. The chain's CDR3 is CASSVAAGAGYTF. The CDR3 region has the DNA TGTGCCAGCAGCGTAGCGGCAGGGGCTGGCTACACCTTC. The whole variable domain, remainder taken from reference TRBV9 and TRBJ1-2, is DSGVTQTPKHLITATGQRVTLRCSPRSGDLSVYWYQQSLDQGLQFLIQYYNGEERAKGNILERFSAQQFPDLHSELNLSSLELGDSALYFCASSVAAGAGYTFGSGTRLTVV.

This chain links TRBV10-2 with TRBJ1-2; D is unresolved. V was pared by 6 bases and J by 5 bases, with 13 bases between. Germline V gene sequence: CDR1 WSHSY, CDR2 SAAADI. This CDR3 contains 13 residues. The CDR3 DNA is TGCGCCAGCAGCCACGGGCCTTCATATGGCTACACCTTC. It translates to CASSHGPSYGYTF.

The chain has TRBV7-2 and TRBJ2-6; D remains unclear. Trimming cost V 5 bases and J 1 base, with 18 bases left between them. Germline values: CDR1 SGHTA, CDR2 FQGNSA. The CDR3 has 18 amino acids. Here the CDR3 reads CASSTHLPGQSGANVLTF. The CDR3 DNA is TGTGCCAGCAGCACCCATTTGCCAGGTCAGTCTGGGGCCAACGTCCTGACTTTC.

This rearrangement joins TRBV19 to TRBJ1-6, with D uncertain. Germline-derived CDR1 and CDR2 are LNHDA and SQIVND (reference sequence). Trimming took 0 bases from V and 9 from J, leaving 9 bases between them. CDR3 length: 14 residues. The CDR3: CASSIDSSSSPLHF. In DNA, the CDR3 is TGTGCCAGTAGTATAGATTCCAGCTCTTCACCCCTCCACTTT. Using reference TRBV19 and TRBJ1-6 for the parts outside the CDR3, the full variable domain is DGGITQSPKYLFRKEGQNVTLSCEQNLNHDAMYWYRQDPGQGLRLIYYSQIVNDFQKGDIAEGYSVSREKKESFPLTVTSAQKNPTAFYLCASSIDSSSSPLHFGNGTRLTVT.

This clone was seen a handful of times. The J gene is TRBJ1-3, the V gene TRBV19, with D possibly TRBD1 on 5 matching bases. There are 15 residues in the CDR3. Germline assignment: CDR1 LNHDA and CDR2 SQIVND (reference sequence). The V and J ends lost 10 bases and 0 bases respectively, with 16 bases between them. The CDR3 region is CATHAGTHSGNTIYF. CDR3 coding DNA: TGTGCCACCCATGCCGGGACCCACTCTGGAAACACCATATATTTT.

This CDR3 reads CASSQWQNNSPLHF. CDR3 bases: TGTGCCAGCAGCCAATGGCAGAATAATTCACCCCTCCACTTT. This chain connects TRBV27 to TRBJ1-6; no clear D gene. Trimming left V 6 bases short and J 5 bases short, with 11 bases between. This CDR3 comprises 14 residues. Germline CDR1 MNHEY, CDR2 SMNVEV (reference sequence).

This clone was observed a single time. This chain links TRBV6-5 with TRBJ2-7, with D uncertain. Trimming pared 6 bases from V and 2 bases from J, leaving 11 bases between. The germline V gene encodes CDR1 MNHEY and CDR2 SVGAGI. The CDR3 consists of 13 residues. This chain's CDR3 is CASSGVSTYEQYF. For the CDR3, the DNA is TGTGCCAGCAGCGGCGTTTCTACCTACGAGCAGTACTTC.

V is TRBV7-2 and J is TRBJ1-2; no firm D call. CDR3 length equals 15 residues. Germline CDR1 is SGHTA and CDR2 is FQGNSA. Trimming stripped 5 bases from V and 0 bases from J, with 13 bases between. This CDR3 is CASSPPPSTNYGYTF. CDR3 DNA: TGTGCCAGCAGCCCACCCCCCAGCACTAACTATGGCTACACCTTC.

The chain uses TRBV3-1 (or the pseudogene TRBV3-2) and TRBJ1-1; D possibly corresponds to TRBD1 (5 bases). CDR3 size: 12 residues. The ends were cut back, 5 bases at V and 7 bases at J, with 11 bases in the middle. The germline V gene has CDR1 LGHDT and CDR2 YNNKEL (reference sequence). CDR3 coding DNA: TGTGCCAGCAGCTCTATGGGGGGTGAAGCTTTCTTT. Translated: CASSSMGGEAFF.

This clone was counted between two and nine times. The rearrangement joins TRBV29-1 to TRBJ1-3; D is unresolved. Germline CDR1 is SQVTM and CDR2 is ANQGSEA. This CDR3 is 13 amino acids long. V was trimmed by 8 bases and J by 0 bases, leaving 11 bases between them. This CDR3 is CSFRSPSGNTIYF. The CDR3 DNA reads as TGCAGCTTCCGATCACCCTCTGGAAACACCATATATTTT. Variable domain in full (rest from reference TRBV29-1 and TRBJ1-3): SAVISQKPSRDICQRGTSLTIQCQVDSQVTMMFWYRQQPGQSLTLIATANQGSEATYESGFVIDKFPISRPNLTFSTLTVSNMSPEDSSIYLCSFRSPSGNTIYFGEGSWLTVV.

The chain joins TRBV30 to TRBJ1-1; D is uncertain. Germline loops: CDR1 GTSNPN, CDR2 SVGIG (reference sequence). The CDR3 is 13 amino acids. V was cut by 1 base and J by 1 base, with 7 bases left in between. CDR3 in DNA: TGTGCCTGGAGTGCACAACCGAACACTGAAGCTTTCTTT. It codes for CAWSAQPNTEAFF. The whole variable domain, filled in from reference TRBV30 and TRBJ1-1, reads SQTIHQWPATLVQPVGSPLSLECTVEGTSNPNLYWYRQAAGRGLQLLFYSVGIGQISSEVPQNLSASRPQDRQFILSSKKLLLSDSGFYLCAWSAQPNTEAFFGQGTRLTVV.

This clone was detected once. The CDR3 loop reads CASSSLDRTSASYEQYF. CDR3 coding DNA: TGTGCCAGCAGCTCTTTAGACCGGACTAGCGCTTCCTACGAGCAGTACTTC. J is TRBJ2-7 and V is TRBV7-6, with 9 bases aligning to TRBD2. The length of the CDR3 is 17 residues. Germline-derived CDR1 and CDR2 are SGHVS and FNYEAQ. The V gene end was trimmed by 4 bases and the J gene end by 1 base; junction bases not matched to a gene: 11.

The rearrangement uses TRBV10-3 and TRBJ1-1; D may be TRBD1 (6 bases). Germline values: CDR1 ENHRY, CDR2 SYGVKD. CDR3 size: 13 residues. V was cut by 3 bases and J by 4 bases, with 9 bases left in between. The CDR3 bases are TGTGCCATCAGTGAAGCAGGGGCCACTGAAGCTTTCTTT. It codes for CAISEAGATEAFF.

In this sample, this clone turned up a few times. CDR3 amino acids: CAISGGQADTQYF. The CDR3 DNA is TGTGCCATCAGTGGCGGACAGGCCGATACGCAGTATTTT. This chain connects TRBV10-3 to TRBJ2-3; 7 bases map to TRBD1. The CDR3 extends over 13 amino acids. Trimming took 4 bases from V and 6 from J; bases not matched to a gene: 4. Germline V CDR1 and CDR2: ENHRY, SYGVKD.

The chain has TRBV5-6 and TRBJ2-7, with D possibly TRBD2 on 6 matching bases. From germline, CDR1 is SGHDT and CDR2 YYEEEE. V was clipped by 0 bases and J by 2 bases, with 15 bases between them. This CDR3 spans 16 amino acids. The CDR3 protein is CASSLEVRRDTYEQYF. The CDR3 DNA reads TGTGCCAGCAGCTTGGAGGTCCGGCGGGATACCTACGAGCAGTACTTC.

This clone was detected only once. DNA of the CDR3: TGTGCCAGCAGTTCTCAAGGACCCGAATCCTACGAGCAGTACTTC. This gives the protein CASSSQGPESYEQYF. V gene TRBV6-5 combines with J gene TRBJ2-7, with D unclear. CDR1 and CDR2 from the germline V gene are MNHEY and SVGAGI. V was pared by 4 bases and J by 1 base, with 14 bases between. The CDR3 length is 15 residues.

The gene calls are TRBV9 and TRBJ1-5; 7 bases align to TRBD1. The CDR3 runs 14 residues. V shed 3 bases, J shed 6 bases, and the junction held 6 bases outside the gene matches. Germline-derived CDR1 and CDR2 are SGDLS and YYNGEE. CDR3 in DNA: TGTGCCAGCAGCGGATGGGACAGTGGTCAGCCCCAGCATTTT. Encoded protein: CASSGWDSGQPQHF.

This chain connects TRBV7-8 to TRBJ1-5, with 12 bases matching TRBD1. V shed 5 bases and J 5 bases; nucleotides not matched to a gene: 1. Germline CDR1 reads SGHVS; CDR2 reads FQNEAQ. The CDR3 extends over 14 amino acids. CDR3 loop: CASSRDRGHQPQHF. DNA of the CDR3: TGTGCCAGCAGCCGGGACAGGGGGCATCAGCCCCAGCATTTT. Based on the CDR3 plus reference TRBV7-8 and TRBJ1-5, the full variable domain is GAGVSQSPRYKVAKRGQDVALRCDPISGHVSLFWYQQALGQGPEFLTYFQNEAQLDKSGLPSDRFFAERPEGSVSTLKIQRTQQEDSAVYLCASSRDRGHQPQHFGDGTRLSIL.

This chain links TRBV10-3 with TRBJ2-4; 11 bases match TRBD1. Germline values: CDR1 ENHRY, CDR2 SYGVKD. The J segment lost 3 bases and the V segment lost 2 bases, leaving 3 bases of the junction unmatched. This CDR3 has 16 residues. For the CDR3, the DNA is TGTGCCATCAGTGAGGGACAGGGGGCGAGCAAAAACATTCAGTACTTC. Its protein is CAISEGQGASKNIQYF.

This chain links TRBV12-3 or TRBV12-4 with TRBJ2-7; no firm D call. V lost 5 bases and J lost 3, with 8 bases in between. CDR3 length equals 12 residues. As DNA, the CDR3 is TGTGCCAGCAGTAGGACGCTCTACGAGCAGTACTTC. Its translation: CASSRTLYEQYF.

The genes are TRBV6-4 and TRBJ2-1; no clear D. Trimming removed 0 bases at V and 5 bases at J, with 11 bases between. CDR1 and CDR2 from the germline V gene are MRHNA and SNTAGT. The CDR3 is made up of 15 amino acids. The CDR3 bases are TGTGCCAGCAGTGACTCGACCGCAGGTAACAATGAGCAGTTCTTC. It specifies CASSDSTAGNNEQFF.

CDR3 region: CASSLGQPYEQYF. DNA for the CDR3: TGTGCCAGCAGCCTCGGACAGCCTTACGAGCAGTACTTC. The chain is built from TRBV6-5 and TRBJ2-7; a weak D match, TRBD1 (6 bases). V lost 6 bases, J lost 4 bases, and 13 bases lay in between. The CDR3 is 13 residues long. Germline loops: CDR1 MNHEY, CDR2 SVGAGI.

The genes are TRBV18 and TRBJ2-1; 8 nucleotides agree with TRBD2. There are 14 residues in the CDR3. Germline V lookup: CDR1 KGHSH, CDR2 LQKENI. V was pared by 6 bases and J by 4 bases, with 5 bases of the junction left unmatched. CDR3 region: CASSISGGYNEQFF. CDR3 sequence (DNA): TGTGCCAGCTCCATAAGCGGGGGTTACAATGAGCAGTTCTTC.

The chain combines TRBV3-1 (or the pseudogene TRBV3-2) with TRBJ2-5; no reliable D call. The V end was cut by 1 base, the J end by 0 bases, with 9 bases between. The CDR3 has 15 amino acids. The V gene's germline CDR1 is LGHDT and CDR2 YNNKEL (reference sequence). The CDR3 loop is CASSQGTRNQETQYF. The DNA for the CDR3 is TGTGCCAGCAGCCAAGGGACGCGGAACCAAGAGACCCAGTACTTC.